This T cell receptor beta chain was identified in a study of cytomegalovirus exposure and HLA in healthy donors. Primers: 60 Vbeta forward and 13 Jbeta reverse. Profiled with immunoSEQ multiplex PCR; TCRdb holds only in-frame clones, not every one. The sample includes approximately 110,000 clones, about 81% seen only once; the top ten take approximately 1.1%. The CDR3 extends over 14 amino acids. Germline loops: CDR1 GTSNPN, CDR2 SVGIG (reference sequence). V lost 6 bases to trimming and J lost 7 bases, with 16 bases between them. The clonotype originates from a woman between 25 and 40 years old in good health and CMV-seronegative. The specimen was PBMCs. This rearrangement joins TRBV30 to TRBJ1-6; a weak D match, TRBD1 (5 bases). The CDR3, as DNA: TGTGCCTGCAGAGATGGCGGGGGAAATTCACCCCTCCACTTT. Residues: CACRDGGGNSPLHF.